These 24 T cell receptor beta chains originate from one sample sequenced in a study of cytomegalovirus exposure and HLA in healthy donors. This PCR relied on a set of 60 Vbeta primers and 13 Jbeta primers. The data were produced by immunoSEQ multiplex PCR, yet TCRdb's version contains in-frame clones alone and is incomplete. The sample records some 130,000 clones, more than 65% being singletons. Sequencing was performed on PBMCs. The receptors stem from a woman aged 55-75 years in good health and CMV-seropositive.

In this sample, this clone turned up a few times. CDR3 amino acids: CASSLIPGLEEEQYF. Here the CDR3 DNA reads TGTGCCAGCAGCCTAATTCCGGGTCTCGAGGAAGAGCAGTACTTC. The chain joins TRBV6-1 to TRBJ2-5; D is unresolved. CDR1 and CDR2 (germline): MNHNS, SASEGT. V was trimmed by 6 bases and J by 11 bases, leaving 25 bases between them. The CDR3 covers 15 residues.

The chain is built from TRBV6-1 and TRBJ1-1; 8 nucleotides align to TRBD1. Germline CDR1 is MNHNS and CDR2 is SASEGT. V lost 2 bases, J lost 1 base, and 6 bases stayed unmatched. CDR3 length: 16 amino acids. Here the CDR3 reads CASSEPGGAGNTEAFF. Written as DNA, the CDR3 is TGTGCCAGCAGTGAACCAGGGGGCGCGGGGAACACTGAAGCTTTCTTT.

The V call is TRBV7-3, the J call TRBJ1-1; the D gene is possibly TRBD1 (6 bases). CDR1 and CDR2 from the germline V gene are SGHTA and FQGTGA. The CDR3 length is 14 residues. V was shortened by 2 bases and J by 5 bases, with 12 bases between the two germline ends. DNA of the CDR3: TGTGCCAGCAGCTTAGGGGGGGCAGGGACTGAAGCTTTCTTT. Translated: CASSLGGAGTEAFF.

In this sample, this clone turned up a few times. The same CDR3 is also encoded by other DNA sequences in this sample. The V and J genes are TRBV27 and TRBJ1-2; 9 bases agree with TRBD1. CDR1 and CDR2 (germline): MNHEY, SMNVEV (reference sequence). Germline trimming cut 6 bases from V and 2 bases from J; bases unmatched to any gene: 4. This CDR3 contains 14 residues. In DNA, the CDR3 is TGTGCCAGCAGATCGACAGGGGGGAACTATGGCTACACCTTC. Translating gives CASRSTGGNYGYTF.

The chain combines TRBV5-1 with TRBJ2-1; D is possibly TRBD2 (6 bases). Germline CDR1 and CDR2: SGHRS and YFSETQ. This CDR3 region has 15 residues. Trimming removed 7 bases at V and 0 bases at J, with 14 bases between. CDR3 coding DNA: TGCGCCAGCTTGGCGGGGCATAGCTCCTACAATGAGCAGTTCTTC. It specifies CASLAGHSSYNEQFF.

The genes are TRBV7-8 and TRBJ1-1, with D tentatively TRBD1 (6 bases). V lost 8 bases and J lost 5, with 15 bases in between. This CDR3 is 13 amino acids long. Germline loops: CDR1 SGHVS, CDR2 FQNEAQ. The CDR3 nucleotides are TGTGCCAGCCATGGGGGGGCACGGACTGAAGCTTTCTTT. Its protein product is CASHGGARTEAFF.

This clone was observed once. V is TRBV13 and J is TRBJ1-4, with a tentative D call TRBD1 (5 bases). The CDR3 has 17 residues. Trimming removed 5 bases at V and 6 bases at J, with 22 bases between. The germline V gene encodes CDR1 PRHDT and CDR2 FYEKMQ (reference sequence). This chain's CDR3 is CASSPRPRGVEDEKLFF. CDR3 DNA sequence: TGTGCCAGCAGCCCTAGGCCCCGGGGGGTCGAGGATGAAAAACTGTTTTTT.

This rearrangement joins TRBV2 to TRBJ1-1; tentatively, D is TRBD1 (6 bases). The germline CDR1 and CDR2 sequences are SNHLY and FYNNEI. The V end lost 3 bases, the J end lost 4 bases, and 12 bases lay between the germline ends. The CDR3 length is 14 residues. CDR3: CASSDFGGPTEAFF. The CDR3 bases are TGTGCCAGCAGTGACTTCGGGGGGCCCACTGAAGCTTTCTTT.

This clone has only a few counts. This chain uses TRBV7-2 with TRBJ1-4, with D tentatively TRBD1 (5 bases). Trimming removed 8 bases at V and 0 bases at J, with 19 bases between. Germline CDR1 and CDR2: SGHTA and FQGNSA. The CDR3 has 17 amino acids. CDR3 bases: TGTGCCAGCGACGGGGGGGGGATTACACCAACTAATGAAAAACTGTTTTTT. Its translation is CASDGGGITPTNEKLFF.

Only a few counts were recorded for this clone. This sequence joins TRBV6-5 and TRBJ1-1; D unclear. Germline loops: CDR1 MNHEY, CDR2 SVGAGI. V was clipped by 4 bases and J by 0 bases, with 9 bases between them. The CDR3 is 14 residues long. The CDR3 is CASSLSTVNTEAFF. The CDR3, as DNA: TGTGCCAGCAGTTTAAGTACAGTGAACACTGAAGCTTTCTTT.

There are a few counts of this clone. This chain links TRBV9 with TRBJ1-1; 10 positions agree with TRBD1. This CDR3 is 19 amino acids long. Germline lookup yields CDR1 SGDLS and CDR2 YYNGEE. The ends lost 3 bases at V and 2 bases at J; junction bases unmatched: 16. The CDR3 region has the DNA TGTGCCAGCAGCGCCCCCGGGGGACAGGGGTATTCCGATAACACTGAAGCTTTCTTT. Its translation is CASSAPGGQGYSDNTEAFF.

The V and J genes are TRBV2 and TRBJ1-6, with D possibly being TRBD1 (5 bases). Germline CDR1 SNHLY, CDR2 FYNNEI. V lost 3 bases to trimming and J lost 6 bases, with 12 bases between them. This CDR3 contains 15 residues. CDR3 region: CASSEQGGINSPLHF. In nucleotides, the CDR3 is TGTGCCAGCAGTGAGCAGGGCGGGATTAATTCACCCCTCCACTTT.

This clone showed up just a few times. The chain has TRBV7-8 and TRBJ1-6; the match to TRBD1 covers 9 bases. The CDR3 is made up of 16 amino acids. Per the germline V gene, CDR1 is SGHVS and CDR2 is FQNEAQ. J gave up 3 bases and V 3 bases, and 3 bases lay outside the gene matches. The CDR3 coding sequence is TGTGCCAGCAGCTTGGAGACAGGGGGCTATAATTCACCCCTCCACTTT. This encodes CASSLETGGYNSPLHF.

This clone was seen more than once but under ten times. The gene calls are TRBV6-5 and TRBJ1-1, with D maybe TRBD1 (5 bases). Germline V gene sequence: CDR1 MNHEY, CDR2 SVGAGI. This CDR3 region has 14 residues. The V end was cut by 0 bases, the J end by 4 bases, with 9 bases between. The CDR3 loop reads CASSYSEGSTEAFF. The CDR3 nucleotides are TGTGCCAGCAGTTACTCGGAGGGGAGCACTGAAGCTTTCTTT.

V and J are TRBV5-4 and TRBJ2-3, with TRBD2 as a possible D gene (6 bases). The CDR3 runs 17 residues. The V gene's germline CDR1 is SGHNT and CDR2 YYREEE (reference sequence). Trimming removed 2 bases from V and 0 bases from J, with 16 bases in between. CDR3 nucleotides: TGTGCCAGCAGCTTTGTCCTTAGCGGAAAAAGCACAGATACGCAGTATTTT. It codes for CASSFVLSGKSTDTQYF.

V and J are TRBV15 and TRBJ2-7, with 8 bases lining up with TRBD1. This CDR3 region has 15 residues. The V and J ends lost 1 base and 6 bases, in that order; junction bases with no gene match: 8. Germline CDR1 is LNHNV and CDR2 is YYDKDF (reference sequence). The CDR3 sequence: CATSRGGTGSLEQYF. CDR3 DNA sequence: TGTGCCACCAGCAGAGGGGGGACAGGTAGTCTCGAGCAGTACTTC.

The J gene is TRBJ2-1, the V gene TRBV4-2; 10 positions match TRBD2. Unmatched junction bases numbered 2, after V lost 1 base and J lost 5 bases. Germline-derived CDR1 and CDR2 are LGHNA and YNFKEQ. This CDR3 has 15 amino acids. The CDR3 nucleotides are TGTGCCAGCAGCCAAGGGACTAGCGGTGACAATGAGCAGTTCTTC. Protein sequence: CASSQGTSGDNEQFF.

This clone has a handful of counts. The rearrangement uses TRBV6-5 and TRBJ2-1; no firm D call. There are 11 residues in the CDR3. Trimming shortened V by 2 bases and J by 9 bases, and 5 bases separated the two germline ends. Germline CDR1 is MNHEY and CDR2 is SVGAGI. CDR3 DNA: TGTGCCAGCAGTTACCGGAGTGAGCAGTTCTTC. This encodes CASSYRSEQFF.

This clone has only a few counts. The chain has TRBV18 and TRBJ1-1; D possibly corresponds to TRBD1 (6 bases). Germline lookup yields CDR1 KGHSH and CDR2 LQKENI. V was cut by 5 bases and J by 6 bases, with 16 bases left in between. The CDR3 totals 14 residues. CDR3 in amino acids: CASSSRDKWAEAFF. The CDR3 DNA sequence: TGTGCCAGCTCATCCCGGGACAAATGGGCTGAAGCTTTCTTT. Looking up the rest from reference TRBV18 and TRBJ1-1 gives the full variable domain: NAGVMQNPRHLVRRRGQEARLRCSPMKGHSHVYWYRQLPEEGLKFMVYLQKENIIDESGMPKERFSAEFPKEGPSILRIQQVVRGDSAAYFCASSSRDKWAEAFFGQGTRLTVV.

The CDR3 DNA sequence: TGTGCCAGCAGTGAAAAGCAGGGGGCCCCTCTTGGCTACACCTTC. Encoded protein: CASSEKQGAPLGYTF. The chain recombines TRBV2 with TRBJ1-2; 8 bases are a match to TRBD1. The CDR3 has 15 residues. CDR1 is SNHLY, CDR2 FYNNEI, per germline. Trimming at V came to 2 bases and at J to 7 bases, leaving 9 bases not matched to a gene.

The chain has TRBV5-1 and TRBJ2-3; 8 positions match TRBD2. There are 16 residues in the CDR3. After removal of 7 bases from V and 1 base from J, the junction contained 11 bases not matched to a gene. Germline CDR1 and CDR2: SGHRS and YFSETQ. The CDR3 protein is CASHQSGGRGTDTQYF. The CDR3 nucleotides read TGCGCCAGCCACCAAAGCGGGGGAAGGGGCACAGATACGCAGTATTTT. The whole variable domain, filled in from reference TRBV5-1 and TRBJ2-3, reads KAGVTQTPRYLIKTRGQQVTLSCSPISGHRSVSWYQQTPGQGLQFLFEYFSETQRNKGNFPGRFSGRQFSNSRSEMNVSTLELGDSALYLCASHQSGGRGTDTQYFGPGTRLTVL.

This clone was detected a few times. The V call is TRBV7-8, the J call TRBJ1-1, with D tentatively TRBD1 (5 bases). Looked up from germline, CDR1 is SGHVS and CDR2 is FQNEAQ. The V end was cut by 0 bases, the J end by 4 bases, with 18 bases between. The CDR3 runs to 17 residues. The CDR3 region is CASSLANMGLGATEAFF. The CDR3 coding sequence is TGTGCCAGCAGCTTAGCGAATATGGGACTCGGGGCCACTGAAGCTTTCTTT.

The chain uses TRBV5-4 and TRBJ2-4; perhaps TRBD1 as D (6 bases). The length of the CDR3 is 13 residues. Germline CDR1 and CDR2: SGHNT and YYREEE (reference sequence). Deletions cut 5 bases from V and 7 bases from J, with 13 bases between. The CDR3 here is CASSSPQGNIQYF. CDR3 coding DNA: TGTGCCAGCAGTTCGCCCCAGGGGAACATTCAGTACTTC.

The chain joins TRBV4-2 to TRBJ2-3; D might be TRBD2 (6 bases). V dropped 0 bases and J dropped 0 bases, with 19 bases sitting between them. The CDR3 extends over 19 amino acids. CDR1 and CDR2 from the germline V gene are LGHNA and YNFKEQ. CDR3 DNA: TGTGCCAGCAGCCAAGATTGGGGCGGGGAGAGTCCTAGCACAGATACGCAGTATTTT. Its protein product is CASSQDWGGESPSTDTQYF.